The text below deals with one T cell receptor beta chain. The antigen is unknown. Peripheral blood samples of about 10 milliliters were drawn from each donor. The sample comes from a study of blood T cells in healthy people across ages. Whole-study results and caveats: When set beside aged donors, long-lived donors presented more naive CD4+ cells and higher diversity.

CDR1 is SQVTM, CDR2 ANQGSEA, per germline. There are 14 residues in the CDR3. V gave up 0 bases and J gave up 4 bases, with 12 bases separating them. Primers used in a second PCR of about 6 to 11 cycles were a sample-barcoded 5' primer and a J-beta primer mix. TCRdb redid the calling of the 5' RACE reads with MiXCR, one entry per CDR3 protein. The sample yields around 1.1 million distinct CDR3 sequences, more than 30% seen once. This TCR came from a man aged 18 to 30 in good health. The chain couples TRBV29-1 to TRBJ1-2; D unresolved. Sequenced sample: blood. CDR3 region: CSVEEAGSLYGYTF. As DNA, the CDR3 is TGCAGCGTTGAAGAGGCGGGCAGCCTCTATGGCTACACCTTC.